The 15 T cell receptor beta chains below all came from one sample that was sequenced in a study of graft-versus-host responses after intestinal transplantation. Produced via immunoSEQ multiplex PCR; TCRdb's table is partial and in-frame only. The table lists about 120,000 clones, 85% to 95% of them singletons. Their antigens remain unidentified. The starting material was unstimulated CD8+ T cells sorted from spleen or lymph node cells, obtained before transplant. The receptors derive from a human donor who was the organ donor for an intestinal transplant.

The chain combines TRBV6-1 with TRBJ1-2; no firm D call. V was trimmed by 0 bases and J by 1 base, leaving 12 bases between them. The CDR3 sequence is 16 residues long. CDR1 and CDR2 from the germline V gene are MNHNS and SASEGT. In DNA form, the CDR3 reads TGTGCCAGCAGTGAAGCTTTTCCCCCCAATAACTATGGCTACACCTTC. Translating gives CASSEAFPPNNYGYTF.

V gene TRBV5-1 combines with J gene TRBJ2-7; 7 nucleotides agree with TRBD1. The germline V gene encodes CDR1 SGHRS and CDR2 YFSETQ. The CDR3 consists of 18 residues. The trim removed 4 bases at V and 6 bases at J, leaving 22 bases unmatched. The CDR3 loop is CASSPSGGDRSRIGEQYF. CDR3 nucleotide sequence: TGCGCCAGCAGCCCATCAGGGGGAGACAGGTCGCGAATTGGCGAGCAGTACTTC.

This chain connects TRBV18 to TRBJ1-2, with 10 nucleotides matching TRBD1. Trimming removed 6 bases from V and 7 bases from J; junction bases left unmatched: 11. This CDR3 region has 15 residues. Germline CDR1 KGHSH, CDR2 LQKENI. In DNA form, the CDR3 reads TGTGCCAGCTCTCCTTCTGAGGGACAGGGGACTGGCTACACCTTC. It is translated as CASSPSEGQGTGYTF.

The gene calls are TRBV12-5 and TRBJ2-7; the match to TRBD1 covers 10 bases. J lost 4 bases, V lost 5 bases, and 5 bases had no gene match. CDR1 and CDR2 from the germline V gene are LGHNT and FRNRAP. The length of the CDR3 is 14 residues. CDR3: CASGADRGDYEQYF. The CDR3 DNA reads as TGTGCTAGTGGTGCGGACAGGGGGGATTACGAGCAGTACTTC.

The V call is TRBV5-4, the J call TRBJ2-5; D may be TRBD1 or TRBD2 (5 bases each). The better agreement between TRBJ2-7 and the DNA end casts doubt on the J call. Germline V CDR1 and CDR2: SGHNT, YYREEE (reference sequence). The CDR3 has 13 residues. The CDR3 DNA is TGTGCCAGCAGCTTGGGTGGGGGAGCCGAGCAGTACTTC. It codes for CASSLGGGAEQYF.

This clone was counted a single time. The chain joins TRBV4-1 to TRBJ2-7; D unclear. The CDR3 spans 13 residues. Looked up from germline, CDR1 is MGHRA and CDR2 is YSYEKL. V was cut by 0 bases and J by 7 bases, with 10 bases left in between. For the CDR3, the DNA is TGCGCCAGCAGCCAAGAGACTCTTCGAGAGCAGTACTTC. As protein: CASSQETLREQYF.

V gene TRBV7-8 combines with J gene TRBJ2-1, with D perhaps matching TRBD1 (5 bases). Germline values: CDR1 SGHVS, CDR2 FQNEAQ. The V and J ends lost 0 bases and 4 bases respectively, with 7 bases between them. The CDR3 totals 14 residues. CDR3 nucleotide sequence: TGTGCCAGCAGCTTAGCGCCAGGGTACAATGAGCAGTTCTTC. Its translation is CASSLAPGYNEQFF.

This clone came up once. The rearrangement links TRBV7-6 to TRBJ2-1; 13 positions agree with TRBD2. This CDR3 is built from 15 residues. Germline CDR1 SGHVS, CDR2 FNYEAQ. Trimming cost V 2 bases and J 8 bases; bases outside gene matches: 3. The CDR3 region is CASSLWTSGSDEQFF. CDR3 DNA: TGTGCCAGCAGCTTATGGACTAGCGGGAGCGATGAGCAGTTCTTC.

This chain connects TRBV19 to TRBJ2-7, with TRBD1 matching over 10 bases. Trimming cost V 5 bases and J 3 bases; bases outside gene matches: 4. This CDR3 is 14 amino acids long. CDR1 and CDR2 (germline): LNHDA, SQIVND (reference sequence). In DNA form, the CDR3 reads TGTGCCAGTAGTGCGGGGACAGGGGACTACGAGCAGTACTTC. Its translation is CASSAGTGDYEQYF. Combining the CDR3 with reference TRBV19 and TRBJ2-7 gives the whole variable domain DGGITQSPKYLFRKEGQNVTLSCEQNLNHDAMYWYRQDPGQGLRLIYYSQIVNDFQKGDIAEGYSVSREKKESFPLTVTSAQKNPTAFYLCASSAGTGDYEQYFGPGTRLTVT.

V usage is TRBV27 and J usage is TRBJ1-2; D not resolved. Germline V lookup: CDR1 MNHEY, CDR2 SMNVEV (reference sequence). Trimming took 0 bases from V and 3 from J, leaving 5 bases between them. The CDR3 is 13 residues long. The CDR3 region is CASSLSGYYGYTF. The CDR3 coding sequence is TGTGCCAGCAGTTTATCGGGATACTATGGCTACACCTTC.

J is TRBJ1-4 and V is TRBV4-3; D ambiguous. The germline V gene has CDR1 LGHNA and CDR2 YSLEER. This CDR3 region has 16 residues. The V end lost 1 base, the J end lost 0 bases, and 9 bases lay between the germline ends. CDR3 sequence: CASSQAPLSTNEKLFF. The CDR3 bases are TGCGCCAGCAGCCAAGCACCTCTGTCAACTAATGAAAAACTGTTTTTT.

CDR3 protein: CASSLGGGRGYEQYF. CDR3 in DNA: TGCGCCAGCAGCCTCGGAGGCGGGAGGGGGTACGAGCAGTACTTC. This sequence joins TRBV5-1 and TRBJ2-7, with 9 nucleotides matching TRBD2. The V segment lost 4 bases and the J segment 4 bases; nucleotides outside the gene matches: 9. Germline V CDR1 and CDR2: SGHRS, YFSETQ. The CDR3 covers 15 residues.

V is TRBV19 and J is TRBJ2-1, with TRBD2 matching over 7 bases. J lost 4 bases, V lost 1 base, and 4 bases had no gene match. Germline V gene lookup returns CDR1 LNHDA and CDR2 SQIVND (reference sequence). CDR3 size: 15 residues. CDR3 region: CASSIGGLGYNEQFF. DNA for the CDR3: TGTGCCAGTAGTATAGGTGGACTAGGATACAATGAGCAGTTCTTC.

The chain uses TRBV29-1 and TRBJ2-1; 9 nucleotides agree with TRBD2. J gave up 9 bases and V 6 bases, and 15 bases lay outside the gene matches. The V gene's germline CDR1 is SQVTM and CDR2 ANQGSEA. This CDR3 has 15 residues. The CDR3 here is CSVQPGLASAGEQFF. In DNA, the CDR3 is TGCAGCGTCCAGCCGGGACTAGCATCCGCAGGTGAGCAGTTCTTC.

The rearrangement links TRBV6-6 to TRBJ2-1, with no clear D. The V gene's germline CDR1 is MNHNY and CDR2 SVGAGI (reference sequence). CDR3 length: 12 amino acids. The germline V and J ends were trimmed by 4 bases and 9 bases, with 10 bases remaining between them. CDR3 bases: TGTGCCAGCAGTTTCCAATGGGGTGAGCAGTTCTTC. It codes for CASSFQWGEQFF.